The rows below give T cell receptor beta chains drawn from one sample of a study of T cell changes during pregnancy in multiple sclerosis. Sequencing used immunoSEQ multiplex PCR; TCRdb keeps in-frame clones, though not all of them. The sample comprises about 67,000 clones, under 95% of which are singletons, and around 1.6% rests with the top ten. Sequencing was performed on peripheral blood, taken after pregnancy. Receptors originate from a female donor with multiple sclerosis, enrolled in a pregnancy study. Each CDR3 is given with its conserved first and last residue. Fields, in order: J gene, D gene, clone size, V gene, CDR3 DNA, CDR3 protein. A D gene is named only where the DNA matches it firmly. Where a row states a size, it is once, few, many or the class of an expanded clone; other rows omit it.

>TRBJ2-5|-|-|TRBV5-1
TGCGCCAGCAGCTTTGGAGGGGGCTGGGAGACCCAGTACTTC
CASSFGGGWETQYF
>TRBJ2-4|-|once|TRBV12-5
TGTGCTAGTGCCAAAGGGGGAGCCAAAAACATTCAGTACTTC
CASAKGGAKNIQYF
>TRBJ2-7|-|-|TRBV7-9
TGTGCCAGCAGCCCGACAGCGGGTCCCTACGAGCAGTACTTC
CASSPTAGPYEQYF
>TRBJ2-1|-|once|TRBV29-1
TGCAGCGTTGAACTAGCGAATACCAATGAGCAGTTCTTC
CSVELANTNEQFF
>TRBJ2-7|-|-|TRBV6-1
TGTGCCAGCAGTGTTGCTGAGACCTACGAGCAGTACTTC
CASSVAETYEQYF
>TRBJ2-3|-|few|TRBV23-1
TGCGCCAGCAGTCAATCTCAGGGCAGGGGACATCCCGGCACAGATACGCAGTATTTT
CASSQSQGRGHPGTDTQYF
>TRBJ2-1|TRBD2|-|TRBV25-1
TGTGCCAGCAGTGACCCTAGCGGGGGCAATGAGCAGTTCTTC
CASSDPSGGNEQFF
>TRBJ2-1|-|-|TRBV6-1
TGTGCCAGCAGCGATAACCCCATTTCGGGGGAGCAGTTCTTC
CASSDNPISGEQFF
>TRBJ2-3|-|-|TRBV5-6
TGTGCCAGCAGCTTGGAATCGCGGGGCACAGATACGCAGTATTTT
CASSLESRGTDTQYF
>TRBJ2-7|TRBD2|-|TRBV19
TGTGCCAGTAGTCCGAGACTAGCGGGTCGGTACGAGCAGTACTTC
CASSPRLAGRYEQYF
>TRBJ2-1|TRBD1|-|TRBV6-1
TGTGCCAGCAACACCAGGGAGACAGGGGGCAATGAGCAGTTCTTC
CASNTRETGGNEQFF